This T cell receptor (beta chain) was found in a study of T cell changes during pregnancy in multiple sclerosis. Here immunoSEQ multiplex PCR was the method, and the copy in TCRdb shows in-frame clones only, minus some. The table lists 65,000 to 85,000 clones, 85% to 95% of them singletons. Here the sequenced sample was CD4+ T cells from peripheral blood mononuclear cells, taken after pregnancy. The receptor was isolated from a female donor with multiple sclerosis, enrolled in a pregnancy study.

CDR3 residues: CASSLDRVVDGYTF. The CDR3 region has the DNA TGTGCCAGCAGTTTGGACAGGGTCGTCGATGGCTACACCTTC. The V and J genes are TRBV6-1 and TRBJ1-2; 8 positions match TRBD1. V shed 5 bases and J 6 bases; nucleotides not matched to a gene: 8. This CDR3 has 14 residues. Per germline, CDR1 MNHNS and CDR2 SASEGT.